This T cell receptor beta chain was sequenced during a study of cytomegalovirus exposure and HLA in healthy donors. Use of 60 Vbeta and 13 Jbeta primers characterized the PCR. Clones were sequenced by immunoSEQ multiplex PCR, and TCRdb holds only the in-frame ones, with some missing. Of under 200,000 clones listed, roughly 80% are singletons. Germline V gene sequence: CDR1 MGHDK, CDR2 SYGVNS. The CDR3 sequence is 15 residues long. Trimming cost V 2 bases and J 3 bases, with 11 bases left between them. The sample comprised PBMCs. The V gene is TRBV25-1, the J gene TRBJ2-1; TRBD2 is a possible D gene (5 bases). This sequence originates from a woman younger than 30 in good health and CMV-seronegative. The CDR3 region is CASSESGGLYNEQFF. CDR3 in DNA: TGTGCCAGCAGTGAAAGCGGCGGCCTCTACAATGAGCAGTTCTTC.